Each of the 2 T cell receptor beta chains below was sequenced from the same sample in a study of blood T cell repertoires in COVID-19. The repertoire was sequenced with immunoSEQ multiplex PCR; TCRdb's copy has only in-frame clones and lacks some. The sample includes more than 70,000 clones, more than 70% of them seen just once. Sequenced material: peripheral blood. The receptors come from a woman of 80 years or more in a cohort sampled during active or convalescent COVID-19.

This sequence joins TRBV10-3 and TRBJ1-2, with TRBD1 matching 9 bases. Per the germline V gene, CDR1 is ENHRY and CDR2 is SYGVKD. The trim removed 2 bases at V and 2 bases at J, leaving 0 bases unmatched. The CDR3 is 14 residues long. The CDR3 reads CAISEGTGNYGYTF. CDR3 coding DNA: TGTGCCATCAGTGAGGGGACAGGGAACTATGGCTACACCTTC.

The chain carries TRBV2 and TRBJ2-2, with TRBD2 identical over 7 bases. The J segment lost 1 base and the V segment lost 6 bases, leaving 2 bases of the junction unmatched. CDR3 length: 14 amino acids. Germline CDR1 SNHLY, CDR2 FYNNEI. The CDR3 nucleotides read TGTGCCAGCAGGGGCGGGGGGAACACCGGGGAGCTGTTTTTT. This sequence encodes CASRGGGNTGELFF.